A single sample gave rise to the 26 T cell receptor beta chains below, sequenced in a study of human T cells and chemical hapten exposure (dated by TCRdb to the early 2020s). The library was produced with RACE. Sequencing relied on a NextSeq 500. The public reads were reprocessed in TCRdb via fastp at Q25 and MiXCR, keeping in-frame beta chains. Identical CDR3 proteins give one entry, which carries the most common genes and DNA. The sample records 85,000 or so distinct CDR3 sequences, 11% of which are singletons. The top ten clonotypes cover around 1.6% of the sample. The time point label, read with the paper, signifies: patch test 2, 6 weeks after DPC sensitization. According to the study, the label for this sample's treatment or condition signals: therapeutic diphenylcyclopropenone sensitization with weekly scalp DPC. Material: whole blood, obtained in connection with sensitization to the hapten diphenylcyclopropenone (DPC). The receptors come from a young man with alopecia areata. Some clones in this sample may be carry-over from other donors' samples.

This clonotype was detected a few times. For the CDR3, the DNA is TGCGCCAGCAGTGAGTCCGGAGGGGGAGAGACCCAGTACTTC. It codes for CASSESGGGETQYF. The V call is TRBV10-1, the J call TRBJ2-5, with D perhaps being TRBD1 or TRBD2 (6 bases each). Germline V CDR1 and CDR2: WNHNN, SYGVQD (reference sequence). Trimming shortened V by 0 bases and J by 4 bases, and 9 bases separated the two germline ends. There are 14 residues in the CDR3.

This clonotype was seen ten or more times. The chain uses TRBV2 and TRBJ2-6, with a possible D match to TRBD2 (6 bases). This CDR3 has 19 residues. The V and J ends lost 2 bases and 0 bases respectively, with 17 bases between them. Germline V CDR1 and CDR2: SNHLY, FYNNEI. This chain's CDR3 is CASSETLLALTSGANVLTF. CDR3 coding DNA: TGTGCCAGCAGTGAAACTCTACTAGCCCTTACCTCTGGGGCCAACGTCCTGACTTTC.

This clonotype was detected ten times or more. The J gene is TRBJ2-1, the V gene TRBV2; D unresolved. This CDR3 has 18 residues. The germline CDR1 and CDR2 sequences are SNHLY and FYNNEI. V was pared by 3 bases and J by 1 base, with 19 bases between. The DNA for the CDR3 is TGTGCCAGCAGTGACCCTTTGAAGTCCCCTCGGTCCTACAATGAGCAGTTCTTC. Translated: CASSDPLKSPRSYNEQFF.

Many counts were recorded for this clonotype. J is TRBJ1-5 and V is TRBV12-3 or TRBV12-4; no reliable D call. V was pared by 5 bases and J by 0 bases, with 8 bases between. This CDR3 spans 14 amino acids. The CDR3 bases are TGTGCCAGCAGTGAGATCAATAGCAATCAGCCCCAGCATTTT. Amino acids: CASSEINSNQPQHF.

This chain connects TRBV9 to TRBJ2-2; D call uncertain. The V gene's germline CDR1 is SGDLS and CDR2 YYNGEE. The CDR3 has 13 residues. Trimming removed 0 bases at V and 6 bases at J, with 6 bases between. DNA of the CDR3: TGTGCCAGCAGCGTAGCTGGGTCCGGGGAGCTGTTTTTT. Its protein product is CASSVAGSGELFF.

This chain links TRBV4-1 with TRBJ2-1, with D perhaps matching TRBD1 (6 bases). The V end lost 2 bases, the J end lost 6 bases, and 17 bases lay between the germline ends. The CDR3 consists of 16 residues. CDR1 and CDR2 from the germline V gene are MGHRA and YSYEKL. The CDR3 DNA reads TGCGCCAGCAGCCAATGGGGGCCCACTGCTGGCAATGAGCAGTTCTTC. It is translated as CASSQWGPTAGNEQFF.

V and J are TRBV7-6 and TRBJ2-3; possibly TRBD1 or TRBD2 for D (5 bases each). The germline gives CDR1 SGHVS, CDR2 FNYEAQ. V lost 2 bases and J lost 4, with 16 bases in between. The CDR3 covers 16 residues. This CDR3 reads CASSLIPGTYSDTQYF. The CDR3 DNA is TGTGCCAGCAGCTTAATCCCCGGGACCTATTCAGATACGCAGTATTTT.

The chain is built from TRBV29-1 and TRBJ2-7; 8 bases match TRBD1. CDR3 length: 13 amino acids. Per germline, CDR1 SQVTM and CDR2 ANQGSEA. The ends lost 6 bases at V and 2 bases at J; junction bases unmatched: 6. In DNA, the CDR3 is TGCAGCGTCGGGACAGGCCCTCCCTACGAGCAGTACTTC. Its protein product is CSVGTGPPYEQYF.

This chain joins TRBV6-2 or TRBV6-3 and TRBJ2-1, with D unclear. The germline V and J ends were trimmed by 5 bases and 3 bases, with 17 bases remaining between them. Germline V gene sequence: CDR1 MNHEY, CDR2 SVGEGT. The CDR3 covers 16 residues. The CDR3 loop reads CASSRSHPLLYNEQFF. CDR3 sequence (DNA): TGTGCCAGCAGTAGGTCACACCCCCTACTCTACAATGAGCAGTTCTTC.

The DNA for the CDR3 is TGTGCCAACAGCTTAGGGCAGGGACACTTGTACGAGCAGTACGTC. Translated, it gives CANSLGQGHLYEQYV. The rearrangement links TRBV7-6 to TRBJ2-7; tentative D call: TRBD1 (6 bases). Per germline, CDR1 SGHVS and CDR2 FNYEAQ. CDR3 length: 15 amino acids.

The sample holds one count of this clonotype. The V call is TRBV9, the J call TRBJ2-7; 9 bases are a match to TRBD2. This CDR3 is 14 amino acids long. Germline V gene data show CDR1 as SGDLS and CDR2 as YYNGEE. Trimming cost V 4 bases and J 2 bases; bases outside gene matches: 4. The CDR3 protein is CASSTVAGAYEQYF. The CDR3 bases are TGTGCCAGCAGCACCGTAGCGGGGGCCTACGAGCAGTACTTC.

In its sample, this clonotype was seen a few times. V is TRBV5-1 and J is TRBJ2-1; tentatively, D is TRBD2 (6 bases). The V and J ends lost 10 bases and 7 bases respectively, with 30 bases between them. CDR1 and CDR2 (germline): SGHRS, YFSETQ. This CDR3 comprises 17 residues. In DNA form, the CDR3 reads TGCGCCGCCCCCCTTATTTTGGCACTAGCTGCGGTTAATGAGCAGTTCTTC. As protein: CAAPLILALAAVNEQFF.

A few counts support this clonotype. The genes are TRBV28 and TRBJ2-5, with D tentatively TRBD1 (7 bases). Trimming took off 7 bases at V and 2 bases at J, with 20 bases between the two ends. The CDR3 consists of 16 residues. The V gene's germline CDR1 is MDHEN and CDR2 SYDVKM. CDR3 in amino acids: CASTDRAGGGQETQYF. As DNA, the CDR3 is TGTGCCAGCACCGACCGCGCAGGGGGAGGTCAAGAGACCCAGTACTTC.

The genes are TRBV6-6 and TRBJ2-2; TRBD2 matches at 13 bases. Germline V lookup: CDR1 MNHNY, CDR2 SVGAGI (reference sequence). The CDR3 length is 16 residues. V dropped 4 bases and J dropped 5; count of bases not matched to a gene: 4. Here the CDR3 DNA reads TGTGCCAGCAGTTCAGGACTAGCGGGGGATACCGGGGAGCTGTTTTTT. Protein product: CASSSGLAGDTGELFF.

This clonotype came up a few times. J is TRBJ2-7 and V is TRBV29-1, with 8 bases identical to TRBD1. CDR3 length: 13 amino acids. Germline V CDR1 and CDR2: SQVTM, ANQGSEA. After removal of 4 bases from V and 6 bases from J, the junction contained 8 bases not matched to a gene. CDR3 nucleotides: TGCAGCGTTGTGGGCAGGGGGCGTGTCGAGCAGTACTTC. It codes for CSVVGRGRVEQYF.

This clonotype was found a few times. As DNA, the CDR3 is TGTGCCAGCAGCTTCCTCAGCGGCGGGGCCTACAATGAGCAGTTCTTC. It codes for CASSFLSGGAYNEQFF. The chain links TRBV7-6 to TRBJ2-1; D perhaps matches TRBD2 (6 bases). The CDR3 has 16 residues. Trimming removed 3 bases from V and 2 bases from J, with 14 bases in between. The germline gives CDR1 SGHVS, CDR2 FNYEAQ. The variable domain in full, completed from reference TRBV7-6 and TRBJ2-1, reads GAGVSQSPRYKVTKRGQDVALRCDPISGHVSLYWYRQALGQGPEFLTYFNYEAQQDKSGLPNDRFSAERPEGSISTLTIQRTEQRDSAMYRCASSFLSGGAYNEQFFGPGTRLTVL.

This clonotype was found many times. The chain employs TRBV28 and TRBJ2-3; 9 bases match TRBD2. The germline gives CDR1 MDHEN, CDR2 SYDVKM. The CDR3 runs to 17 residues. V shed 6 bases, J shed 3 bases, and the junction held 13 bases outside the gene matches. This chain's CDR3 is CASRNPSGARGTDTQYF. The CDR3 DNA reads as TGTGCCAGCAGAAACCCTAGCGGGGCGCGAGGTACAGATACGCAGTATTTT.

The gene calls are TRBV18 and TRBJ2-2; D is ambiguous. The CDR3 covers 14 residues. V lost 2 bases, J lost 3 bases, and 7 bases lay in between. Looked up from germline, CDR1 is KGHSH and CDR2 is LQKENI. The CDR3: CASSPRKDTGELFF. CDR3 DNA: TGTGCCAGCTCACCAAGGAAGGACACCGGGGAGCTGTTTTTT. Using reference TRBV18 and TRBJ2-2 for the parts outside the CDR3, the full variable domain is NAGVMQNPRHLVRRRGQEARLRCSPMKGHSHVYWYRQLPEEGLKFMVYLQKENIIDESGMPKERFSAEFPKEGPSILRIQQVVRGDSAAYFCASSPRKDTGELFFGEGSRLTVL.

This clonotype appeared many times. The chain combines TRBV6-6 with TRBJ2-2; the D is unclear. The CDR3 is 17 amino acids. V was trimmed by 0 bases and J by 1 base, leaving 12 bases between them. Germline V CDR1 and CDR2: MNHNY, SVGAGI (reference sequence). CDR3 loop: CASSYSVGTMNTGELFF. The CDR3 bases are TGTGCCAGCAGTTACTCGGTCGGCACGATGAACACCGGGGAGCTGTTTTTT.

This clonotype was detected many times. The V call is TRBV7-9, the J call TRBJ2-2, with D unclear. V lost 5 bases and J lost 2, with 15 bases in between. The CDR3 has 16 residues. Per the germline V gene, CDR1 is SEHNR and CDR2 is FQNEAQ (reference sequence). The CDR3 DNA reads as TGTGCCAGCAGCCTATTCGGGCGCGAAAACACCGGGGAGCTGTTTTTT. This gives the protein CASSLFGRENTGELFF.

This rearrangement joins TRBV5-1 to TRBJ1-2, with 8 nucleotides matching TRBD1. The CDR3 consists of 15 residues. The V segment lost 1 base and the J segment 2 bases; nucleotides outside the gene matches: 4. Germline V gene lookup returns CDR1 SGHRS and CDR2 YFSETQ. The CDR3 here is CASSLQGTGNYGYTF. CDR3 DNA: TGCGCCAGCAGCTTGCAGGGGACAGGAAACTATGGCTACACCTTC.

The chain uses TRBV6-4 and TRBJ1-2, with 7 nucleotides matching TRBD1. After removal of 4 bases from V and 4 bases from J, the junction contained 9 bases not matched to a gene. The CDR3 runs to 15 residues. Germline loops: CDR1 MRHNA, CDR2 SNTAGT. The CDR3 nucleotides read TGTGCCAGCAGTGCCGGAGCCGGGACAGCCTATGGCTACACCTTC. Its translation is CASSAGAGTAYGYTF.

The sample holds many counts of this clonotype. V gene TRBV7-8 combines with J gene TRBJ2-5; D perhaps matches TRBD1 (6 bases). CDR3 length: 14 amino acids. The V end was cut by 3 bases, the J end by 5 bases, with 13 bases between. The germline V gene has CDR1 SGHVS and CDR2 FQNEAQ. CDR3 residues: CASSLRQGTETQYF. CDR3 bases: TGTGCCAGCAGCTTGCGCCAGGGGACGGAGACCCAGTACTTC.

This clonotype was recorded a few times. V gene TRBV14 combines with J gene TRBJ2-5, with D possibly being TRBD2 (5 bases). V dropped 0 bases and J dropped 5 bases, with 16 bases sitting between them. This CDR3 region has 16 residues. Germline CDR1 SGHDN, CDR2 FVKESK. In DNA, the CDR3 is TGTGCCAGCAGCCAAGATCTTAAGGGAGTGGGGGAGACCCAGTACTTC. Protein: CASSQDLKGVGETQYF.

This clonotype appeared many times. This sequence joins TRBV11-2 and TRBJ2-7; 8 bases fit TRBD1. From germline, CDR1 is SGHAT and CDR2 FQNNGV. CDR3 length equals 16 residues. The J segment lost 4 bases and the V segment lost 1 base, leaving 9 bases of the junction unmatched. As DNA, the CDR3 is TGTGCCAGCAGCTTAGCCCCGGGGACAGGAGCTTACGAGCAGTACTTC. It codes for CASSLAPGTGAYEQYF.

This clonotype was found a few times. The gene calls are TRBV13 and TRBJ1-1, with D possibly matching TRBD1 (6 bases). The V end lost 5 bases, the J end lost 4 bases, and 11 bases lay between the germline ends. This CDR3 spans 13 amino acids. From germline, CDR1 is PRHDT and CDR2 FYEKMQ (reference sequence). The DNA for the CDR3 is TGTGCCAGCAGCCCAAGGGGGAGCACTGAAGCTTTCTTT. This encodes CASSPRGSTEAFF.